This T cell receptor beta chain is from a study of blood T cell repertoires in COVID-19. Background on the study: COVID-19 samples, acute and convalescent, were from the United States, Italy and Spain. Sources were T cells, B-cell-depleted T cells, or PBMCs; the material itself was cDNA or gDNA.

Germline CDR1 reads LNHDA; CDR2 reads SQIVND (reference sequence). V lost 7 bases and J 5 bases, leaving 12 bases between the germline ends. This CDR3 has 13 amino acids. In the original analysis: Amplification of reference gene primers provided the estimated nucleated cell counts. Clones were sequenced by immunoSEQ multiplex PCR, and TCRdb holds only the in-frame ones, with some missing. V and J calls and clone size come straight from that table; D and trimming were deduced from the DNA. The table shows approximately 100,000 clones, with around four fifths occurring only once. The receptor was derived from a man between 65 and 85 years old with acute or convalescent COVID-19. The sequencing input was peripheral blood. The V and J genes are TRBV19 and TRBJ1-5, with D maybe TRBD1 (5 bases). The CDR3 spells CASTRGPDQPQHF. In DNA, the CDR3 is TGTGCCAGTACAAGGGGCCCTGATCAGCCCCAGCATTTT.